This T cell receptor beta chain appears in the sequencing data of a study of blood T cell repertoires in COVID-19. Study background: The study drew acute and convalescent COVID-19 samples from the United States, Italy and Spain.

Unmatched junction bases numbered 4, after V lost 2 bases and J lost 5 bases. The germline V gene has CDR1 SGDLS and CDR2 YYNGEE. The CDR3 has 14 residues. The assay was immunoSEQ multiplex PCR, and TCRdb's table has in-frame clones only and misses some. The data hold over 150,000 clones, with 70% to 85% observed a single time. Sequencing input: PBMCs or T cells enriched from blood (not recorded which). The chain links TRBV9 to TRBJ2-5; 9 positions agree with TRBD1. This receptor was obtained from a woman aged 25 to 39 who had recovered from COVID-19. CDR3 protein: CASSVGTGRETQYF. DNA for the CDR3: TGTGCCAGCAGCGTGGGGACAGGGAGGGAGACCCAGTACTTC.